This TCR beta chain is from a study of blood T cell repertoires in COVID-19. Looking at the study overall: COVID-19 samples, acute and convalescent, were from the United States, Italy and Spain. Nucleic acid was either cDNA or gDNA, and it came from T cells, B-cell-depleted T cells, or PBMCs.

In the original workflow: Reference gene primer amplification gave nucleated cell count estimates. Here immunoSEQ multiplex PCR was the method, and the copy in TCRdb shows in-frame clones only, minus some. V and J calls and clone size are copied from that table; D and trimming were computed from the DNA. This sample has around 110,000 clones, with approximately 90% found just once. The V gene lost 4 bases and the J gene lost 7 bases, with 10 bases spanning the gap. The CDR3 covers 13 residues. The receptor was isolated from a human donor with active COVID-19. The donor label of this sample is uncertain. V usage is TRBV12-3 or TRBV12-4 and J usage is TRBJ2-2; unclear D gene. Material for sequencing was peripheral blood. This CDR3 reads CASSSRRFGELFF. CDR3 sequence (DNA): TGTGCCAGCAGTTCCCGTCGTTTCGGGGAGCTGTTTTTT.